This TCR beta chain is drawn from a study of OX40 agonist ivuxolimab in advanced cancers. Background on the study: In this cohort, patients received ivuxolimab, an agonistic anti-OX40 (CD134) antibody.

Details on this clone: Distinct nucleotide sequences in the sample also encode this CDR3.

Germline CDR1 reads MNHNS; CDR2 reads SASEGT. The CDR3 has 13 residues. J gave up 4 bases and V 4 bases, and 0 bases lay outside the gene matches. Assay used: immunoSEQ multiplex PCR; TCRdb lists only in-frame clones, some missing. The sample records around 17,000 clones, 70% to 90% being singletons. The material sequenced was CD4+ or CD8+ T cells sorted from blood, taken in a trial of the OX40 agonist ivuxolimab. The clonotype was recovered from an adult with an advanced solid tumor such as melanoma, head and neck, liver or kidney cancer. V and J are TRBV6-1 and TRBJ2-3; 9 nucleotides match TRBD1. CDR3 sequence: CASSGQGADTQYF. CDR3 nucleotides: TGTGCCAGCAGTGGACAGGGGGCAGATACGCAGTATTTT.